These T cell receptor beta chains were read from a single sample in a study of cytomegalovirus exposure and HLA in healthy donors. The table came from immunoSEQ multiplex PCR; TCRdb's copy has only in-frame clones and leaves some out. Of about 130,000 clones in the sample, roughly 80% are singletons; the top ten hold 1.2%. Material for sequencing was PBMCs. Receptors were obtained from a boy between 10 and 17 years old in good health and CMV-seronegative. The CDR3 runs from the conserved cysteine through the conserved F or W. Fields, in order: D gene, clone size, V gene, J gene, CDR3 DNA, CDR3 protein. A D gene is named only where the DNA matches it firmly. For some rows the clone size is stated as once, few or many, or as a class when expanded; others skip it.

TRBD1	.	TRBV11-2	TRBJ1-2	TGTGCCAGCAGCCCAGGGGGCGACTATGGCTACACCTTC	CASSPGGDYGYTF
.	.	TRBV4-1	TRBJ2-3	TGCGCCAGCAGCCATCCCATTTTTGAGGATACGCAGTATTTT	CASSHPIFEDTQYF
.	once	TRBV11-2	TRBJ2-1	TGTGCCAGCAGCGTTAGCGGCGACTACAATGAGCAGTTCTTC	CASSVSGDYNEQFF
.	once	TRBV18	TRBJ2-5	TGTGCCAGCTCACCCCAGAGGAGCGGTTTAGGGGAGACCCAGTACTTC	CASSPQRSGLGETQYF
.	.	TRBV9	TRBJ2-1	TGTGCCAGCAGCGGATCCGGGGAACAGTTCTTC	CASSGSGEQFF
.	.	TRBV10-3	TRBJ1-6	TGTGCCATCAGTGAGTCCGATTCCCGGGGGCCCCTCCACTTT	CAISESDSRGPLHF
.	.	TRBV11-2	TRBJ2-3	TGTGCCAGCAGCTTGAAGAGGACAGATACGCAGTATTTT	CASSLKRTDTQYF
TRBD1	.	TRBV4-1	TRBJ2-5	TGCGCCAGCAGCCCAGACGGACAGGGATTGGCGGAGACCCAGTACTTC	CASSPDGQGLAETQYF
TRBD2	.	TRBV13	TRBJ2-2	TGTGCCAGCAGCGTCGGGACTAGCGCGATATCGGAACTCGGGGAGCTGTTTTTT	CASSVGTSAISELGELFF
.	.	TRBV6-5	TRBJ1-5	TGTGCCAGCAGCCGGGGCGGGGGACAGCCCCAGCATTTT	CASSRGGGQPQHF
.	.	TRBV27	TRBJ2-7	TGTGCCAGCACCCGACTTGAGAGCGTCCACGAGCAGTACTTC	CASTRLESVHEQYF
.	.	TRBV30	TRBJ1-5	TGTGCCTGGAGTGCAGGGCTTGGCAATCAGCCCCAGCATTTT	CAWSAGLGNQPQHF
.	few	TRBV4-1	TRBJ1-3	TGCGCCAGCAGCCAAGGATTTCTCGCTACAGGGACAAGGGGAAACACCATATATTTT	CASSQGFLATGTRGNTIYF
.	.	TRBV6-5	TRBJ2-7	TGTGCCAGCAGTTACTCGGAGGGCAGCTCCTACGAGCAGTACTTC	CASSYSEGSSYEQYF
.	.	TRBV29-1	TRBJ2-1	TGCAGCGCCATACTCTGGGGGGTGGTCAATGAGCAGTTCTTC	CSAILWGVVNEQFF
.	.	TRBV21-1	TRBJ1-1	TGTGCCAGCAGCTCCCCGGACAGGGGATGGACTGAAGCTTTCTTT	CASSSPDRGWTEAFF
.	.	TRBV23-1	TRBJ2-1	TGCGCCAGCAGTCATCTCCAGGGGGGCTCCTACAATGAGCAGTTCTTC	CASSHLQGGSYNEQFF
.	.	TRBV4-1	TRBJ1-4	TGCGCCAGCAGCCAAGAATCGCGGACGGCGGGTGAAAAACTGTTTTTT	CASSQESRTAGEKLFF
.	once	TRBV10-1	TRBJ2-1	TGCGCCAGCAGTGAGTCGGATACAGCCTCTGACAATGAGCAGTTCTTC	CASSESDTASDNEQFF
TRBD1	.	TRBV28	TRBJ1-1	TGTGCCAGCAGTTCCCGACAGGGTAACACTGAAGCTTTCTTT	CASSSRQGNTEAFF
.	.	TRBV5-1	TRBJ1-1	TGCGCCAGCAGCGGTGGGGGGGCCGACACTGAAGCTTTCTTT	CASSGGGADTEAFF
TRBD2	.	TRBV30	TRBJ2-1	TGTGCCTGGAAGGGACTAGCGGGAGAGCAGTTCTTC	CAWKGLAGEQFF